This T cell receptor beta chain was captured in a study of blood T cell repertoires in COVID-19. Measured with immunoSEQ multiplex PCR; TCRdb has only the in-frame clones, and not every one. The repertoire includes hundreds of thousands of clones, 75% to 90% of them detected once, and 1.1% sits in the top ten. The sequenced sample was PBMCs or T cells enriched from blood (not recorded which). The receptor comes from a man under 40 who had recovered from COVID-19.

CDR3 nucleotide sequence: TGTGCCAGCAGAACAGGGGGCGGGAGCAATCAGCCCCAGCATTTT. Encoded protein: CASRTGGGSNQPQHF. The rearrangement uses TRBV28 and TRBJ1-5; TRBD1 agrees at 9 bases. The V segment lost 6 bases and the J segment 1 base; nucleotides outside the gene matches: 4. The CDR3 loop spans 15 amino acids. CDR1 and CDR2 (germline): MDHEN, SYDVKM.